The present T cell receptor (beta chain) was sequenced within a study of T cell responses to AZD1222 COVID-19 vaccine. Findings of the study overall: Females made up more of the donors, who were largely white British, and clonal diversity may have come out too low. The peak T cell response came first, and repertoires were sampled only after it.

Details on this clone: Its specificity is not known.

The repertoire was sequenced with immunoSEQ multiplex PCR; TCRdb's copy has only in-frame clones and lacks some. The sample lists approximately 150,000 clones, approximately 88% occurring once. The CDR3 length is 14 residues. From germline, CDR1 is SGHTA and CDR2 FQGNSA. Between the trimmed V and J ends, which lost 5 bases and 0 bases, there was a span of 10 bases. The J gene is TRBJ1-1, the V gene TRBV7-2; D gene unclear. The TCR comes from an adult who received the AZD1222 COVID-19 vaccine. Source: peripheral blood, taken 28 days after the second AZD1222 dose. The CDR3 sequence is CASSLNTVNTEAFF. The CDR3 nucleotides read TGTGCCAGCAGCCTAAACACTGTGAACACTGAAGCTTTCTTT.